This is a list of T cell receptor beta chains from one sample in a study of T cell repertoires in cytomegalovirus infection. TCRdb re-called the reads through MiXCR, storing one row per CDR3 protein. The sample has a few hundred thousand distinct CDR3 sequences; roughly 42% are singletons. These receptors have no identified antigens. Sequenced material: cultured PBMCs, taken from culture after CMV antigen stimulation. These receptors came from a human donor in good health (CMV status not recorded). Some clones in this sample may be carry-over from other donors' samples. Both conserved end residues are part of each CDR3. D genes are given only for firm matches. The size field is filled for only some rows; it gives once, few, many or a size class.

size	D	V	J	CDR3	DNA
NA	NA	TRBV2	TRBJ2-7	CASIGSGVGYEQYF	TGTGCCAGCATCGGGAGCGGCGTCGGTTACGAGCAGTACTTC
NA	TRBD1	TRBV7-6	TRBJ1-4	CASSRTTGTNEKLFF	TGTGCCAGCAGCAGAACGACAGGGACTAATGAAAAACTGTTTTTT
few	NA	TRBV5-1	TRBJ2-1	CASSLARGGASDNEQFF	TGCGCCAGCAGCTTGGCCAGGGGGGGCGCGTCCGACAATGAGCAGTTCTTC
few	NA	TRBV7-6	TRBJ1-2	CASSSGHEGGNGYTF	TGTGCCAGCAGCTCGGGGCACGAGGGGGGAAATGGCTACACCTTC
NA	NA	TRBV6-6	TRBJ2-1	CASSARTYSYNEQFF	TGTGCCAGCAGTGCGAGGACGTACTCCTACAATGAGCAGTTCTTC
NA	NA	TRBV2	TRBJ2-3	CASSDSRSDTQYF	TGTGCCAGCAGTGATAGCAGATCAGATACGCAGTATTTT
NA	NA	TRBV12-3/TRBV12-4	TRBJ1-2	CASRGWGYPNYGYTF	TGTGCCAGCAGGGGGTGGGGGTACCCTAACTATGGCTACACCTTC
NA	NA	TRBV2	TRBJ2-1	CASPLLGSRHEQFF	TGTGCCAGCCCCCTCCTGGGGAGCCGCCATGAGCAGTTCTTC
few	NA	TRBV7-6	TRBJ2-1	CASSPWTYEQFF	TGTGCCAGCAGCCCCTGGACTTATGAGCAGTTCTTC
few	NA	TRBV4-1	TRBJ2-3	CASSQEGSGADTQYF	TGCGCCAGCAGCCAAGAAGGTTCGGGGGCAGATACGCAGTATTTT
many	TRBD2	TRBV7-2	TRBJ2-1	CASSARPGTSGRWDEQFF	TGTGCCAGCAGCGCCCGGCCCGGAACTAGCGGGAGGTGGGATGAGCAGTTCTTC
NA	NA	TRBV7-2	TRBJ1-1	CAGSLFSGNTEAFF	TGTGCCGGCAGCTTATTTTCAGGGAACACTGAAGCTTTCTTT
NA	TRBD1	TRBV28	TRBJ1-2	CASSGLTGRRVVNGYTF	TGTGCCAGCAGTGGTCTGACAGGGCGGCGGGTAGTGAATGGCTACACCTTC
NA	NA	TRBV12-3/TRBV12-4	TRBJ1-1	CASSLREDTEAFF	TGTGCCAGCAGCCTAAGGGAGGACACTGAAGCTTTCTTT
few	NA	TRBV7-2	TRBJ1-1	CASSPNILGEAFF	TGTGCCAGCAGTCCAAACATTTTGGGTGAAGCTTTCTTT
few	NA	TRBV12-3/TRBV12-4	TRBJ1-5	CASSYGGSRSNQPQHF	TGTGCCAGCAGTTACGGTGGGTCTAGAAGCAATCAGCCCCAGCATTTT
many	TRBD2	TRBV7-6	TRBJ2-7	CASSLERGETYEQYF	TGTGCCAGCAGCTTAGAGCGGGGGGAAACCTACGAGCAGTACTTC
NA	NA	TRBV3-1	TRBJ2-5	CASFRRDQETQYF	TGTGCCAGCTTCAGGAGAGATCAAGAGACCCAGTACTTC
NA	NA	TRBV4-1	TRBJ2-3	CASSQDSSSDTQYF	TGCGCCAGCAGCCAAGATAGTTCTTCAGATACGCAGTATTTT
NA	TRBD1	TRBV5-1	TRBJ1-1	CASSSGQGVNTEAFF	TGCGCCAGCAGCTCGGGACAGGGAGTTAACACTGAAGCTTTCTTT
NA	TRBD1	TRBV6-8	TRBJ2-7	CASTPGQGGGYEQYF	TGTGCCAGCACACCGGGACAGGGGGGCGGGTACGAGCAGTACTTC
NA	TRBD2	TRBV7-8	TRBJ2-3	CASSLLAGGWDTQYF	TGTGCCAGCAGCTTACTAGCGGGGGGGTGGGATACGCAGTATTTT
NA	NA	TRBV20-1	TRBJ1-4	CSARRGGHAEKLFF	TGCAGTGCTAGAAGGGGAGGTCACGCTGAAAAACTGTTTTTT
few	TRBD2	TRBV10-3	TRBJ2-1	CAITAGVSDEQFF	TGTGCCATCACAGCGGGAGTGAGTGATGAGCAGTTCTTC